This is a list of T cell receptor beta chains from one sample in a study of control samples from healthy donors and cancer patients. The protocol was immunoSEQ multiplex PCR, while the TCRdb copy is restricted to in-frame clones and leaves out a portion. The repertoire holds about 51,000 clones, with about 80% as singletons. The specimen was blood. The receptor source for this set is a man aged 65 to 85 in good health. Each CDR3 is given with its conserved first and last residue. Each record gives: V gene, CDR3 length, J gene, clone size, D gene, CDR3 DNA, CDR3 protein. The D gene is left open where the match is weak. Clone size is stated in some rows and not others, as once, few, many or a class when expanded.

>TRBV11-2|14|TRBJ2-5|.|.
TGTGCCAGCAGCTTATTCAGGGGTCAAGAGACCCAGTACTTC
CASSLFRGQETQYF
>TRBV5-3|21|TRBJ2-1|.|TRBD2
TGTGCCAGAAGCTTGGAGCCCTCTAGCGGGACTTTCCCGGAGGATCACAATGAGCAGTTCTTC
CARSLEPSSGTFPEDHNEQFF
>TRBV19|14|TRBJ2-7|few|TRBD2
TGTGCCAGTAGTATCGGGGGGGCGAAATACGAGCAGTACTTC
CASSIGGAKYEQYF
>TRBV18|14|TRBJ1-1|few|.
TGTGCCAGCTCGACCTATCAGGGGTACGCTGAAGCTTTCTTT
CASSTYQGYAEAFF
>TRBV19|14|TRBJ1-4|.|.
TGTGCCAGTAGCAGACAGTCTCCTAATGAAAAACTGTTTTTT
CASSRQSPNEKLFF
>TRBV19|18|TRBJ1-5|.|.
TGTGCCAGTAGTATTAGGAATTGGGCGGGGAAACTCAATCAGCCCCAGCATTTT
CASSIRNWAGKLNQPQHF
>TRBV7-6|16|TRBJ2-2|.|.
TGTGCCAGCAGCCTCTACTCCGATGGGATGATCGGGGAGCTGTTTTTT
CASSLYSDGMIGELFF
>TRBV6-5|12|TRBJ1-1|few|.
TGTGCCAGCAGTACGACCGGGGCCGGGGGTTTCTTT
CASSTTGAGGFF
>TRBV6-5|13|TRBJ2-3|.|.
TGTGCCAGCAGTAGCGGATTCACAGATACGCAGTATTTT
CASSSGFTDTQYF
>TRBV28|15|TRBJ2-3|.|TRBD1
TGTGCCAGCAGTTTCCGACAGGGTGGCGCAGATACGCAGTATTTT
CASSFRQGGADTQYF
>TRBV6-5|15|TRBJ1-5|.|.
TGTGCCAGCAGTTACTCGTTCACAGGGAATCAGCCCCAGCATTTT
CASSYSFTGNQPQHF
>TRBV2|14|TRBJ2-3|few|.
TGTGCCAGTGCCACTCTGGTGGGTTCAGATACGCAGTATTTT
CASATLVGSDTQYF
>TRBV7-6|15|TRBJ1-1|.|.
TGTGCCAGCAGTCAATCGTGGCAGCGCGGGACTGAAGCTTTCTTT
CASSQSWQRGTEAFF
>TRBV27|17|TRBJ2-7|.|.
TGTGCCAGCAGTCCCGATGGGGGGACAAGGAGCTCCTACGAGCAGTACTTC
CASSPDGGTRSSYEQYF
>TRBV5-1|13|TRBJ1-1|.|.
TGCGCCAGCAGCTTGGGATCGGGGGCTGAAGCTTTCTTT
CASSLGSGAEAFF
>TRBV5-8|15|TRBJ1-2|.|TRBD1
TGTGCCAGCAGCTTGGTAACAGGGGGCGTCTATGGCTACACCTTC
CASSLVTGGVYGYTF
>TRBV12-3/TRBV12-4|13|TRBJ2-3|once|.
TGTGCCAGCAGTTTACAACTGTCAGATACGCAGTATTTT
CASSLQLSDTQYF
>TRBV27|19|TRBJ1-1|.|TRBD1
TGTGCCAGCAGTCCGCCGGGACAGGGAAGGGAGAAACCGAAACGGGGGGCTTTCTTT
CASSPPGQGREKPKRGAFF
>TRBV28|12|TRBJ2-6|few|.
TGTGCCACAGGGACTGGGGCCAACGTCCTGACTTTC
CATGTGANVLTF
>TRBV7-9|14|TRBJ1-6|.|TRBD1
TGTGCCAGCAGCACGGGACAGAATAATTCACCCCTCCACTTT
CASSTGQNNSPLHF
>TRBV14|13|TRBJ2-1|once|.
TGTGCCAGCAGCCGGGGCGACTACAATGAGCAGTTCTTC
CASSRGDYNEQFF
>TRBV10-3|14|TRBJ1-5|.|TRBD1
TGTGCCATCAGTGAGCAGGGGGCGAATCAGCCCCAGCATTTT
CAISEQGANQPQHF
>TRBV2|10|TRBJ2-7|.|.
TGTGCCAGCAGTGAGGGGGAGCAGTACTTC
CASSEGEQYF
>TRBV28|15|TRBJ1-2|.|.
TGTGCCAGCAGTTTGTATTCCCGGCGGGGGTATGGCTACACCTTC
CASSLYSRRGYGYTF
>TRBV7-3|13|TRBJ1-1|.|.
TGTGCCAGCAGCTTAACCAGGAACACTGAAGCTTTCTTT
CASSLTRNTEAFF
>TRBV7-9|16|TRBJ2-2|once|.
TGTGCCAGCAGGATGAGGGGGCTGGGAGGCACCGGGGAGCTGTTTTTT
CASRMRGLGGTGELFF
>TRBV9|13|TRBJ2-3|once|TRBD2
TGTGCCAGCAGCGCCGGACTAGAGAATACGCAGTATTTT
CASSAGLENTQYF
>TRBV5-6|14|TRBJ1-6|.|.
TGTGCCAGCAGCTTGGGCCGGGGATCTTCACCCCTCCACTTT
CASSLGRGSSPLHF
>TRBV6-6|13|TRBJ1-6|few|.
TGTGCCAGCAGTTACTCCGACGCGTGGTCCCTCCACTTT
CASSYSDAWSLHF
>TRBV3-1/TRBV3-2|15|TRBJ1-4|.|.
TGTGCCAGCAGCCAAGACCACGTTACTAATGAAAAACTGTTTTTT
CASSQDHVTNEKLFF
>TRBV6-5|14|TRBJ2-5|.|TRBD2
TGTGCCAGCTGGGCTAGCGGGGTTCGAGAGACCCAGTACTTC
CASWASGVRETQYF
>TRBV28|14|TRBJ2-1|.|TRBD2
TGTGCCAGCAGTTTGTGGGGACTAGTCAATGAGCAGTTCTTC
CASSLWGLVNEQFF
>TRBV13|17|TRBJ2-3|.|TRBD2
TGTGCCAGCAGCTTAGTAGGACTAGCGGGGGTCACAGATACGCAGTATTTT
CASSLVGLAGVTDTQYF